The T cell receptor beta chain described here comes from a study of blood T cell repertoires in COVID-19. Study-wide context: Specimens from acute and convalescent COVID-19 originated in the United States, Italy and Spain. Sources were T cells, B-cell-depleted T cells, or PBMCs; the material itself was cDNA or gDNA.

The CDR3 spans 11 residues. Germline V gives CDR1 SGHRS, CDR2 YFSETQ. After removal of 4 bases from V and 6 bases from J, the junction contained 1 base not matched to a gene. Source study methods: Reference gene primer amplification in the assay estimated nucleated cell counts. Sequencing was performed with immunoSEQ multiplex PCR; in TCRdb, only in-frame clones are kept and a portion is missing. V and J calls and clone size come straight from that table; D and trimming were deduced from the DNA. The table includes about 150,000 clones, around 81% detected once. This clone was observed a single time. Seattle cases were enrolled at active infection and followed longitudinally.

The sample consisted of peripheral blood. This receptor was obtained from an elderly woman with COVID-19, enrolled during active disease. V usage is TRBV5-1 and J usage is TRBJ2-7, with 7 bases matching TRBD2. The CDR3 DNA reads TGCGCCAGCAGCGGGGAGGGCGAGCAGTACTTC. This gives the protein CASSGEGEQYF. Full variable domain (rest looked up from reference TRBV5-1 and TRBJ2-7): KAGVTQTPRYLIKTRGQQVTLSCSPISGHRSVSWYQQTPGQGLQFLFEYFSETQRNKGNFPGRFSGRQFSNSRSEMNVSTLELGDSALYLCASSGEGEQYFGPGTRLTVT.